The 3 T cell receptor beta chains in this list originate from one sample, sequenced in a study of T cells in Graves' hyperthyroidism and ophthalmopathy. Researchers took RNA transcripts and amplified the TCR beta CDR3 regions from them. The HTBI primer set drove a first-round RT-PCR of the TCR CDR3. TCRdb fed the multiplex PCR reads into MiXCR, producing one record per CDR3 protein. The sample yields 400,000 to 500,000 distinct CDR3 sequences, 13% to 15% seen once. Specimen: blood. These receptors were obtained from a young woman with Graves' hyperthyroidism.

This clonotype was seen more than once but under ten times. One junction end does not reproduce the germline sequence, and a read error may be involved. The V call is TRBV5-5, the J call TRBJ1-1; no reliable D call. The germline gives CDR1 SGHKS, CDR2 YYEKEE (reference sequence). The CDR3 is 15 residues long. The CDR3 is CASSLLSIGDTGAFF. In DNA, the CDR3 is TGTGCCAGCAGCTTGTTGTCAATAGGAGACACTGGAGCTTTCTTT.

The V call is TRBV7-6, the J call TRBJ2-1; the match to TRBD2 covers 10 bases. Germline V lookup: CDR1 SGHVS, CDR2 FNYEAQ. The CDR3 contains 17 residues. Trimming at V came to 4 bases and at J to 4 bases, leaving 10 bases not matched to a gene. CDR3 in DNA: TGTGCCAGCAGCTCTGGAATCGGACTAGCGGAATACAATGAGCAGTTCTTC. This encodes CASSSGIGLAEYNEQFF.

This clonotype was found many times. The V gene is TRBV20-1, the J gene TRBJ1-1; 7 positions agree with TRBD1. CDR1 is DFQATT, CDR2 SNEGSKA, per germline (reference sequence). Trimming at V came to 5 bases and at J to 0 bases, leaving 6 bases not matched to a gene. This CDR3 spans 14 amino acids. CDR3 amino acids: CSALQGLMNTEAFF. The CDR3 region has the DNA TGCAGTGCTTTACAGGGGTTGATGAACACTGAAGCTTTCTTT.